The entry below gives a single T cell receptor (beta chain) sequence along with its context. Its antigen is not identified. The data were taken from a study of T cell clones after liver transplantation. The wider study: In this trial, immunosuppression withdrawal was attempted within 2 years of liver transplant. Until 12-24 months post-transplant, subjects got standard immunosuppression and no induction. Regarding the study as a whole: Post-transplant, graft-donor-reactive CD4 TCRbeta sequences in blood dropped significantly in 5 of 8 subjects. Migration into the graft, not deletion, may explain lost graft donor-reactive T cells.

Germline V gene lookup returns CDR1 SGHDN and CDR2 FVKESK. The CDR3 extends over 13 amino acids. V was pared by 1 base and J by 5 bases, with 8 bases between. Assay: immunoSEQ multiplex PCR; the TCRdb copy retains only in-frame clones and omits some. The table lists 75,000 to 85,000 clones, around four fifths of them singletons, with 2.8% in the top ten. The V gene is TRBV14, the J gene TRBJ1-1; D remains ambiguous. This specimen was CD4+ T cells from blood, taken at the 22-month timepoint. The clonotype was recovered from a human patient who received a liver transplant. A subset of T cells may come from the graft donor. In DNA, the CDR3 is TGTGCCAGCAGCCAAGGACTGACAACTGAAGCTTTCTTT. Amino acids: CASSQGLTTEAFF.